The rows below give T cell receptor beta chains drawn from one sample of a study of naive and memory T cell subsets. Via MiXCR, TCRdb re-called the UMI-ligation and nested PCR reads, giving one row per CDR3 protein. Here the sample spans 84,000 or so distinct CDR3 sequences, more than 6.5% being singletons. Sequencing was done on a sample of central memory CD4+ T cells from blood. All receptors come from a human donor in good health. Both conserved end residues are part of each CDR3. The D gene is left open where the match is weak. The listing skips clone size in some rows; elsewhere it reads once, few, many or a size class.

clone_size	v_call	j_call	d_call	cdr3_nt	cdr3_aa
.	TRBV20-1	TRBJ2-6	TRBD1	TGCAGTGCTACCGGCCCACGACAGGGATTCTCTGGGGCCAACGTCCTGACTTTC	CSATGPRQGFSGANVLTF
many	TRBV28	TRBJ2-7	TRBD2	TGTGCCAGCAGTTGGGCCGGCGGGGGCTCCTACGAGCAGTACTTC	CASSWAGGGSYEQYF
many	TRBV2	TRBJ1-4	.	TGTGCCAGCAGTGAAACTTACTACGCAACAGCAACAGGAAAAAAACTGTTTTTT	CASSETYYATATGKKLFF
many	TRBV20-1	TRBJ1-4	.	TGCAGTGCTAGAGATCAATTACTAGGGCAGACGGAAAAACTGTTTTTT	CSARDQLLGQTEKLFF
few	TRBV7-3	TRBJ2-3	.	TGTGCCAGCAGCACCGGACAGTCCACAGATACGCAGTATTTT	CASSTGQSTDTQYF
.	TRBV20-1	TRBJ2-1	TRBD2	TGCAGTGCGGCGCCCACTAGCGGGAAGGTCGGTGAGCAGTTCTTC	CSAAPTSGKVGEQFF
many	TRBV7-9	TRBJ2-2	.	TGTGCCAGCAGCTTAGGAGGCAGGCCCTACGCGAACACCGGGGAGCTGTTTTTT	CASSLGGRPYANTGELFF
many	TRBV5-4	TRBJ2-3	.	TGTGCCAGCAGCGTTTTTAGCGGAGCGGGTACAGATACGCAGTATTTT	CASSVFSGAGTDTQYF
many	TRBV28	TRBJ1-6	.	TGTGCCAGCAGTCGGGACCAACGGGGCAATTCACCCCTCCACTTT	CASSRDQRGNSPLHF
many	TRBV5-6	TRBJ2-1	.	TGTGCCAGCAGCTTGGGGGGCGGTTTTCGTAATGAGCAGTTCTTC	CASSLGGGFRNEQFF
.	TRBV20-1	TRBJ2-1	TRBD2	TGCAGTGCTATGGCGGGGGCCTACAATGAGCAGTTCTTC	CSAMAGAYNEQFF
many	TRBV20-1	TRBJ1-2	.	TGCAGTGCAGCCCGGACCGGCGACTATGGCTACACCTTC	CSAARTGDYGYTF
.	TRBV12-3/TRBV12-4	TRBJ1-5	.	TGTGCCAGCAGCCCCGCAACAGCTTATAGCAATCAGCCCCAGCATTTT	CASSPATAYSNQPQHF
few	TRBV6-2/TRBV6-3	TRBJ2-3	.	TGTGCCAGCAGTTACTGGGGGCTCACAGATACGCAGTATTTT	CASSYWGLTDTQYF
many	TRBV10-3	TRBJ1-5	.	TGTGCCATCAGTGGGGGAGGGGGACCCGACGATAGCAATCAGCCCCAGCATTTT	CAISGGGGPDDSNQPQHF
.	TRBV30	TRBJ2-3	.	TGTGCCTGGAGCTTAAAGGCAAGCGCAGCTACGCAGTATTTT	CAWSLKASAATQYF
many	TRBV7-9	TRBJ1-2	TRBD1	TGTGCCAGCAGCTTAGCAACAGGGGTTGGCTACACCTTC	CASSLATGVGYTF
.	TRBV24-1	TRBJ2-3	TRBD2	TGTGCCACCGGACCGGGGACTAGCCGCACAGATACGCAGTATTTT	CATGPGTSRTDTQYF
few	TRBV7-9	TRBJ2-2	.	TGTGCCAGCACCTCCAGACGTCCTAGCGAGGAGGAGCTGTTTTTT	CASTSRRPSEEELFF
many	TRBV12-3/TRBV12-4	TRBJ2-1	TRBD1	TGTGCCAGCAGTTTATGGGGGACAGGGAACAATGAGCAGTTCTTC	CASSLWGTGNNEQFF
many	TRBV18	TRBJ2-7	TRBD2	TGTGCCAGCTCACCAGGGAGCGGGAGACCCTACGAGCAGTACTTC	CASSPGSGRPYEQYF
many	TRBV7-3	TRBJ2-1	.	TGTGCCAGCAGCTTTGTAGCGGACAATGAGCAGTTCTTC	CASSFVADNEQFF
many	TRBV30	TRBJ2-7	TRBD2	TGTGCCTGGACTAGCGGTACCTACGAGCAGTACTTC	CAWTSGTYEQYF
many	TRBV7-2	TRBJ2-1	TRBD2	TGTGCCAGCAGCAGGACTAGCGGCATCAATGAGCAGTTCTTC	CASSRTSGINEQFF
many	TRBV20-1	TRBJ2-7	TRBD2	TGCAGTGCTCCACCAGCGGGGGGAGGGTACGAGCAGTACTTC	CSAPPAGGGYEQYF
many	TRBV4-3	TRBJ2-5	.	TGCGCCAGCAGCCAAGATTGGAGCCAAGAGACCCAGTACTTC	CASSQDWSQETQYF
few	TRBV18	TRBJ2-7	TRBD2	TGTGCCAGCTCACTGACTAGCGGGAGGAACGAGCAGTACTTC	CASSLTSGRNEQYF
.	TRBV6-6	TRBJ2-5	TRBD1	TGTGCCAGCAGTTCCCAAATACAACTACCGGGACAGGACATAAGAAAGACCCAGTACTTC	CASSSQIQLPGQDIRKTQYF
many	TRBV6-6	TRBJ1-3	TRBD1	TGTGCCAGCAGTTACTCCAGGGGACAGGGCCACTCTGGAAACACCATATATTTT	CASSYSRGQGHSGNTIYF
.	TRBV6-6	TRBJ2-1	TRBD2	TGTGCCAGCAGTTACGGGGGGGGACGGAAGCGGGATGAGCAGTTCTTC	CASSYGGGRKRDEQFF
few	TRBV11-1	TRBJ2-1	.	TGTGCCAGCAGCTCATTACAGGCTGGGGGAAATGAGCAGTTCTTC	CASSSLQAGGNEQFF
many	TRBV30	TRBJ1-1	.	TGTGCCTGGGGGGAGGGTTCCACTGAAGCTTTCTTT	CAWGEGSTEAFF
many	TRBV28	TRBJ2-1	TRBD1	TGTGCCAGCAGCGAGACCGGACAGGGTTCCTACAATGAGCAGTTCTTC	CASSETGQGSYNEQFF
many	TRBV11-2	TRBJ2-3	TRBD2	TGTGCCAGCAGCTTAGATTGGGGAGGACTAGCACTGTATTTT	CASSLDWGGLALYF
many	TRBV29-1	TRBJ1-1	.	TGCAGCGTTGAATTCAGGGGTCGAACTGAAGCTTTCTTT	CSVEFRGRTEAFF
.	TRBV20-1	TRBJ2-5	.	TGCAGTGCTAGAGATTGGCAGATTCGAGAGACCCAGTACTTC	CSARDWQIRETQYF
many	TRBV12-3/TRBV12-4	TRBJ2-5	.	TGTGCCAGCAGTTTGAGACGCCGACAAGAGACCCAGTACTTC	CASSLRRRQETQYF